The TCR beta chain described here comes from a study of blood T cell repertoires in COVID-19. Per the study methods: Using reference gene primer amplification, nucleated cell counts were estimated. Sequenced by immunoSEQ multiplex PCR; TCRdb stores in-frame clones only, minus some. That table furnishes V, J and clone size, whereas the DNA furnished D and trimming. The sample carries some 200,000 clones, more than 75% recorded once. There are 15 residues in the CDR3. Trimming cost V 8 bases and J 5 bases; bases outside gene matches: 8. Per the germline V gene, CDR1 is MNHEY and CDR2 is SVGEGT. The receptor comes from a man between 35 and 55 years old with active or convalescent COVID-19. The sample was peripheral blood. This chain uses TRBV6-2 or TRBV6-3 with TRBJ2-2; 10 bases line up with TRBD2. The CDR3 bases are TGTGCCAGCCGCCGAGAGACTAGCGGGACCGGGGAGCTGTTTTTT. Translation: CASRRETSGTGELFF.